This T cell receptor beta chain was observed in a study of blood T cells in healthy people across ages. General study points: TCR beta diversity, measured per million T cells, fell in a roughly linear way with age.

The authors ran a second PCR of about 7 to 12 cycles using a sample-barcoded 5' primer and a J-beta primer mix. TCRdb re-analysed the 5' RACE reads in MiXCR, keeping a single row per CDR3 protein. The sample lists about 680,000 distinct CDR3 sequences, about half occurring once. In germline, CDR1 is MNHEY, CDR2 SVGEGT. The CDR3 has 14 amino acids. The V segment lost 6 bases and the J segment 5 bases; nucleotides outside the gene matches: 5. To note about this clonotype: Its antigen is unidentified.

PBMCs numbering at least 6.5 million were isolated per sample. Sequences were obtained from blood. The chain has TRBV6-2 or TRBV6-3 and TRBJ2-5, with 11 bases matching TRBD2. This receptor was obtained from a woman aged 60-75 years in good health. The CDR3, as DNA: TGTGCCAGCAGCATGACTAGCGGGACGGAGACCCAGTACTTC. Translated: CASSMTSGTETQYF.